This T cell receptor (beta chain) was documented in a study of cytomegalovirus exposure and HLA in healthy donors. The V end lost 0 bases, the J end lost 7 bases, and 15 bases lay between the germline ends. This CDR3 region has 15 residues. The germline V gene has CDR1 MNHEY and CDR2 SVGAGI. Study results and caveats: For TCR beta chains, V- and J-gene trimming was later linked to a missense DCLRE1C variant.

Of note for this clone: Its antigen is unidentified.

PCR amplification relied on 60 Vbeta primers (plus 13 Jbeta primers). The protocol was immunoSEQ multiplex PCR, while the TCRdb copy is restricted to in-frame clones and leaves out a portion. The table has about 55,000 clones, roughly 82% seen once. The sample taken for sequencing was PBMCs. The sequence derives from a man aged 30 to 45 in good health and CMV-seronegative. This chain links TRBV6-5 with TRBJ1-1; D call uncertain. The CDR3 loop reads CASSYSIQTLFEAFF. CDR3 in DNA: TGTGCCAGCAGTTACTCGATACAGACCCTGTTTGAAGCTTTCTTT.